These 30 T cell receptor beta chains originate from one sample sequenced in a study of blood T cells in healthy people across ages. Next came a second PCR, run for about 6 to 12 cycles, which used a sample-barcoded 5' primer along with a J-beta primer mix. A single record per CDR3 protein comes from TCRdb applying MiXCR to the 5' RACE reads. Among 550,000 to 700,000 distinct CDR3 sequences listed, 27% were seen once. The sequenced sample consisted of blood. The receptor source for this set is a woman in her 70s in good health.

Note on this clonotype: A read error may account for a junction end that differs from germline. The rearrangement joins TRBV3-1 to TRBJ1-2; 7 nucleotides agree with TRBD1. The CDR3 is 15 residues long. In germline, CDR1 is LGHDT, CDR2 YNNKEL (reference sequence). For the CDR3, the DNA is TGTGCCTGCAGCCCTTCGACAGGGACCCTCTATGGCTACACCTTC. It specifies CACSPSTGTLYGYTF.

The gene calls are TRBV18 and TRBJ2-3; TRBD2 aligns across 14 bases. Germline V gene lookup returns CDR1 KGHSH and CDR2 LQKENI. The CDR3 extends over 15 amino acids. Germline trimming cut 10 bases from V and 2 bases from J; bases unmatched to any gene: 5. The CDR3 nucleotides are TGTGCCACTTCGACTAGCGGGGGGGCCACAGATACGCAGTATTTT. Protein sequence: CATSTSGGATDTQYF.

There are a few counts of this clonotype. V is TRBV6-2 or TRBV6-3 and J is TRBJ2-1, with D tentatively TRBD2 (6 bases). The V end lost 3 bases, the J end lost 11 bases, and 11 bases lay between the germline ends. CDR1 is MNHEY and CDR2 is SVGEGT in the germline V gene. CDR3 length: 12 residues. The CDR3 here is CASSYEGTQQFF. DNA of the CDR3: TGTGCCAGCAGTTATGAGGGGACTCAGCAGTTCTTC.

This chain connects TRBV6-1 to TRBJ2-3, with 8 bases lining up with TRBD2. The CDR3 has 15 residues. V gave up 4 bases and J gave up 6 bases; unmatched junction bases: 9. Per germline, CDR1 MNHNS and CDR2 SASEGT. The CDR3 sequence is CASSVVGGASDTQYF. DNA of the CDR3: TGTGCCAGCAGTGTTGTCGGGGGGGCCAGCGATACGCAGTATTTT.

This chain links TRBV5-1 with TRBJ2-5; the match to TRBD2 covers 7 bases. This CDR3 is 16 amino acids long. V shed 4 bases and J 3 bases; nucleotides not matched to a gene: 12. Germline V gene lookup returns CDR1 SGHRS and CDR2 YFSETQ. Written as DNA, the CDR3 is TGCGCCAGCAGCCCTTGGATTATGGGGGGGGAAGAGACCCAGTACTTC. Residues: CASSPWIMGGEETQYF.

Concerning this clonotype: The CDR3 does not end in the conserved phenylalanine or tryptophan, so this is likely a read error. In DNA, the CDR3 is TGTGCCAGCAGCACCCCTCTAGCCAAAAACATTCAGTACCTC. Its translation: CASSTPLAKNIQYL. J is TRBJ2-4 and V is TRBV7-8; D remains unclear. The V and J ends lost 5 bases and 0 bases respectively, with 8 bases between them. Per germline, CDR1 SGHVS and CDR2 FQNEAQ. This CDR3 is 14 amino acids long.

The chain employs TRBV11-1 and TRBJ2-2; tentatively, D is TRBD2 (6 bases). The V gene's germline CDR1 is SGHAT and CDR2 FQDESV (reference sequence). The CDR3 consists of 14 residues. The V end was cut by 3 bases, the J end by 5 bases, with 10 bases between. The chain's CDR3 is CASSFGGWTGELFF. CDR3 sequence (DNA): TGTGCCAGCAGCTTTGGGGGGTGGACCGGGGAGCTGTTTTTT. Full variable domain (remainder filled in from reference TRBV11-1 and TRBJ2-2): EAEVAQSPRYKITEKSQAVAFWCDPISGHATLYWYRQILGQGPELLVQFQDESVVDDSQLPKDRFSAERLKGVDSTLKIQPAELGDSAMYLCASSFGGWTGELFFGEGSRLTVL.

This clonotype occurred a few times. V is TRBV4-1 and J is TRBJ1-2; unclear D gene. The CDR3 length is 13 residues. The V gene's germline CDR1 is MGHRA and CDR2 YSYEKL. The V end was cut by 4 bases, the J end by 7 bases, with 13 bases between. The CDR3 DNA sequence: TGCGCCAGCAGCCCGGACGGGGTCGGTGGCTACACCTTC. This sequence encodes CASSPDGVGGYTF.

The chain recombines TRBV29-1 with TRBJ2-3, with 7 bases lining up with TRBD2. Germline CDR1 and CDR2: SQVTM and ANQGSEA. CDR3 length: 15 amino acids. V was clipped by 7 bases and J by 3 bases; unmatched bases: 13. CDR3 amino acids: CSASWTGRATDTQYF. The CDR3 DNA reads as TGCAGCGCTTCTTGGACGGGGAGGGCGACAGATACGCAGTATTTT.

This clonotype was counted between two and nine times. The chain combines TRBV12-3 or TRBV12-4 with TRBJ1-2, with 8 bases lining up with TRBD1. The CDR3 is 15 residues long. J lost 0 bases, V lost 5 bases, and 5 bases had no gene match. The CDR3 DNA is TGTGCCAGCAGTAGTCCACAGGGGGCTAACTATGGCTACACCTTC. This encodes CASSSPQGANYGYTF.

The chain carries TRBV5-4 and TRBJ1-1; TRBD1 is a possible D gene (5 bases). CDR1 is SGHNT and CDR2 is YYREEE in the germline V gene (reference sequence). This CDR3 has 14 amino acids. Trimming took 3 bases from V and 8 from J, leaving 17 bases between them. DNA of the CDR3: TGTGCCAGCAGCTCCCGGGGTGGGCAGGGAGAAGCTTTCTTT. Its protein is CASSSRGGQGEAFF.

This chain uses TRBV2 with TRBJ2-7; 7 nucleotides align to TRBD1. In germline, CDR1 is SNHLY, CDR2 FYNNEI. With 6 bases clipped from V and 2 bases from J, the junction kept 4 bases outside the gene matches. The length of the CDR3 is 13 residues. The CDR3 sequence is CASSGQAAYEQYF. For the CDR3, the DNA is TGTGCCAGCAGCGGACAGGCGGCCTACGAGCAGTACTTC.

The rearrangement joins TRBV6-1 to TRBJ2-3; D gene unclear. V was pared by 1 base and J by 8 bases, with 4 bases between. This CDR3 region has 11 residues. Germline assignment: CDR1 MNHNS and CDR2 SASEGT. The CDR3, as DNA: TGTGCCAGCAGTGAAGTCGGTACGCAGTATTTT. Amino acids: CASSEVGTQYF.

This clonotype has a handful of counts. The chain couples TRBV24-1 to TRBJ2-3, with TRBD1 matching 9 bases. The J segment lost 5 bases and the V segment lost 5 bases, leaving 7 bases of the junction unmatched. The germline gives CDR1 KGHDR, CDR2 SFDVKD. CDR3 size: 15 residues. CDR3 in amino acids: CATSARTGVLDTQYF. CDR3 sequence (DNA): TGTGCCACCAGTGCCAGGACAGGGGTTCTAGATACGCAGTATTTT.

V usage is TRBV10-3 and J usage is TRBJ2-4; TRBD1 is a possible D gene (6 bases). V was shortened by 0 bases and J by 4 bases, with 10 bases between the two germline ends. The CDR3 has 15 residues. Germline V gene sequence: CDR1 ENHRY, CDR2 SYGVKD. DNA of the CDR3: TGTGCCATCAGTGAGTCCCGACAGGCTAAAAACATTCAGTACTTC. Its protein product is CAISESRQAKNIQYF.

This chain links TRBV6-2 or TRBV6-3 with TRBJ2-1; D tentatively fits TRBD1 or TRBD2 (6 bases each). Trimming removed 1 base from V and 6 bases from J, with 19 bases in between. The V gene's germline CDR1 is MNHEY and CDR2 SVGEGT. CDR3 length equals 17 residues. CDR3 nucleotides: TGTGCCAGCAGTTACTATAGGTGGGGGGCACAGGGCAATGAGCAGTTCTTC. It codes for CASSYYRWGAQGNEQFF.

This clonotype was seen a handful of times. The chain is built from TRBV6-2 or TRBV6-3 and TRBJ2-5, with a possible D match to TRBD2 (6 bases). Trimming shortened V by 4 bases and J by 4 bases, and 10 bases separated the two germline ends. The CDR3 totals 13 residues. The germline V gene encodes CDR1 MNHEY and CDR2 SVGEGT. CDR3 DNA: TGTGCCAGCAGTTGGACTACCCTAGAGACCCAGTACTTC. Protein: CASSWTTLETQYF.

This clonotype was seen many times. Compared with germline, one end of the junction differs, possibly owing to a read error. The chain has TRBV5-1 and TRBJ2-5; TRBD2 matches 11 bases. The CDR3 totals 14 residues. CDR1 is SGHRS, CDR2 YFSETQ, per germline. The CDR3 sequence is CASSPGLAEETQYF. CDR3 coding DNA: TGTGCCAGCAGCCCGGGACTAGCGGAAGAGACCCAGTACTTC.

This rearrangement joins TRBV7-2 to TRBJ1-3; TRBD1 might be the D (6 bases). Trimming shortened V by 5 bases and J by 4 bases, and 21 bases separated the two germline ends. Per germline, CDR1 SGHTA and CDR2 FQGNSA. This CDR3 is built from 17 residues. In DNA form, the CDR3 reads TGTGCCAGCAGCCCCAACTACAGGGTATCTCAGGGAAACACCATATATTTT. The encoded protein is CASSPNYRVSQGNTIYF.

This clonotype was seen a few times. The chain carries TRBV7-9 and TRBJ1-4; 7 bases map to TRBD1. Germline CDR1 SEHNR, CDR2 FQNEAQ (reference sequence). Germline trimming cut 1 base from V and 6 bases from J; bases unmatched to any gene: 2. There are 14 residues in the CDR3. The CDR3 sequence: CASSLVQGHEKLFF. CDR3 nucleotide sequence: TGTGCCAGCAGCTTAGTACAGGGGCATGAAAAACTGTTTTTT.

The V call is TRBV3-1, the J call TRBJ1-4; 7 nucleotides agree with TRBD1. J gave up 6 bases and V 2 bases, and 3 bases lay outside the gene matches. CDR3 size: 14 residues. CDR1 is LGHDT, CDR2 YNNKEL, per germline (reference sequence). The CDR3 is CASSQTTGYEKLFF. The CDR3 nucleotides are TGTGCCAGCAGCCAAACGACAGGGTATGAAAAACTGTTTTTT.

This clonotype was observed a few times. This rearrangement joins TRBV29-1 to TRBJ2-3; 8 bases are shared with TRBD1. This CDR3 has 15 residues. Germline trimming cut 3 bases from V and 4 bases from J; bases unmatched to any gene: 9. The germline gives CDR1 SQVTM, CDR2 ANQGSEA. CDR3 coding DNA: TGCAGCGTTGAGGTCAGGGGGCAGCGGGCAGATACGCAGTATTTT. This translates into CSVEVRGQRADTQYF.

This clonotype has more than one count but fewer than ten. The chain employs TRBV18 and TRBJ2-4; 8 bases match TRBD1. The CDR3 totals 17 residues. V shed 3 bases and J 0 bases; nucleotides not matched to a gene: 7. Germline-derived CDR1 and CDR2 are KGHSH and LQKENI. The CDR3 DNA sequence: TGTGCCAGCTCACCGGGTCCAGGGGGCTTAGCCAAAAACATTCAGTACTTC. This codes for CASSPGPGGLAKNIQYF.

This rearrangement joins TRBV20-1 to TRBJ2-5; 12 bases fit TRBD2. The J call could be wrong; TRBJ2-1 is a better fit for the DNA end. This CDR3 has 16 amino acids. The germline V gene has CDR1 DFQATT and CDR2 SNEGSKA (reference sequence). In DNA form, the CDR3 reads TGCAGTGCCCCTAGCGGGGGGGCGAGATTTGAGGATGAGCAGTTCTTC. Encoded protein: CSAPSGGARFEDEQFF.

The chain carries TRBV29-1 and TRBJ1-1; no clear D gene. Trimming shortened V by 4 bases and J by 1 base, and 7 bases separated the two germline ends. The CDR3 contains 12 residues. Germline CDR1 and CDR2: SQVTM and ANQGSEA. CDR3 residues: CSVGMGNTEAFF. Here the CDR3 DNA reads TGCAGCGTTGGAATGGGGAACACTGAAGCTTTCTTT. Complete variable domain (other parts from reference TRBV29-1 and TRBJ1-1): SAVISQKPSRDICQRGTSLTIQCQVDSQVTMMFWYRQQPGQSLTLIATANQGSEATYESGFVIDKFPISRPNLTFSTLTVSNMSPEDSSIYLCSVGMGNTEAFFGQGTRLTVV.

This clonotype was found a few times. This sequence joins TRBV3-1 and TRBJ2-6; D not resolved. The CDR3 is 13 amino acids. Germline assignment: CDR1 LGHDT and CDR2 YNNKEL (reference sequence). With 6 bases removed from V and 4 bases from J, the gap between germline ends came to 7 bases. CDR3 nucleotide sequence: TGTGCCAGCAGACTCAGAGGGGCCAACGTCCTGACTTTC. Residues: CASRLRGANVLTF.

V is TRBV4-2 and J is TRBJ1-2; 12 bases are shared with TRBD1. CDR1 is LGHNA and CDR2 is YNFKEQ in the germline V gene. The CDR3 spans 15 residues. The V and J ends lost 3 bases and 6 bases, in that order; junction bases with no gene match: 5. The CDR3 region has the DNA TGTGCCAGCAGCCACCCGGGACAGGGGGCAGATGGCTACACCTTC. Translated: CASSHPGQGADGYTF.

The chain has TRBV6-6 and TRBJ2-5, with D possibly TRBD1 on 6 matching bases. The DNA end favors TRBJ2-7, so the J call may be wrong. This CDR3 has 16 amino acids. Germline-derived CDR1 and CDR2 are MNHNY and SVGAGI (reference sequence). The CDR3 sequence is CASSYSIRGTPYEQYF. The CDR3 DNA reads TGTGCCAGCAGTTACTCGATAAGGGGGACACCCTACGAGCAGTACTTC.

The chain has TRBV3-1 and TRBJ1-1; D may be TRBD1 (5 bases). The CDR3 is 15 residues long. V was clipped by 1 base and J by 6 bases, with 15 bases between them. The V gene's germline CDR1 is LGHDT and CDR2 YNNKEL (reference sequence). CDR3 amino acids: CASSQVPGTGAEAFF. CDR3 nucleotides: TGTGCCAGCAGCCAAGTTCCCGGGACCGGCGCTGAAGCTTTCTTT.

In regard to this clonotype: This may stem from a read error, because a much larger clone lies one nucleotide away. The gene calls are TRBV20-1 and TRBJ2-1; D gene uncertain. The DNA end favors TRBJ2-7, so the J call may be wrong. The CDR3 is 12 residues long. Germline-derived CDR1 and CDR2 are DFQATT and SNEGSKA (reference sequence). The CDR3 nucleotides read TGCGGTGCTAGAGACAACAGCTACGAGCAGTACTTC. Its translation: CGARDNSYEQYF.